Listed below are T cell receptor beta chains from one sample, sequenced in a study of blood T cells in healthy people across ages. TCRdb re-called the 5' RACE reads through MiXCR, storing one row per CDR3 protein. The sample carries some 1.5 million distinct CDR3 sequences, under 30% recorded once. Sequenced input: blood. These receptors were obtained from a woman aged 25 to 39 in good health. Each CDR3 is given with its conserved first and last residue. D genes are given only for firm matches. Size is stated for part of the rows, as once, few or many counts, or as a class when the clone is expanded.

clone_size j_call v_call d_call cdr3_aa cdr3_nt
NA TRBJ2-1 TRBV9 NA CASSVWPASDEQFF TGTGCCAGCAGCGTCTGGCCCGCTAGCGATGAGCAGTTCTTC
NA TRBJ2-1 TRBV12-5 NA CASGLQWSAGNEQFF TGTGCTAGTGGTTTGCAGTGGTCAGCGGGCAATGAGCAGTTCTTC
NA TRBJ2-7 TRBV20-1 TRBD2 CSARGGGQTYERYF TGCAGTGCTAGAGGCGGGGGTCAAACCTACGAGCGGTACTTC
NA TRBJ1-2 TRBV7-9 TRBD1 CASSYDATGSYGYTF TGTGCCAGCAGCTATGATGCGACAGGGAGCTATGGCTACACCTTC
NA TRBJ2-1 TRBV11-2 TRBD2 CASSLGTSGNGEQFF TGTGCCAGCAGCTTAGGGACTAGCGGGAACGGAGAGCAGTTCTTC
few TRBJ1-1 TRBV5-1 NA CASSLAGLSMNTEAFF TGCGCCAGCAGCTTGGCGGGTTTATCCATGAACACTGAAGCTTTCTTT
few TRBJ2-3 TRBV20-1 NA CSANIGFGPSTDTQYF TGCAGTGCTAACATCGGGTTCGGGCCAAGCACAGATACGCAGTATTTT
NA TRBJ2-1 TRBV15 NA CAASRVRAVGYNEQFF TGTGCCGCCAGCAGAGTTAGGGCCGTGGGCTACAATGAGCAGTTCTTC
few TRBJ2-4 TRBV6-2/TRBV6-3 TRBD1 CASSYSGTGKNIQYF TGTGCCAGCAGTTACTCCGGGACAGGGAAAAACATTCAGTACTTC
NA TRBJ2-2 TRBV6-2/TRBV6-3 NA CASSYSRDLSSGELFF TGTGCCAGCAGTTACTCGCGGGATCTAAGCTCCGGGGAGCTGTTTTTT
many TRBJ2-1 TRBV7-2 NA CASSSRLGAANEQFF TGTGCCAGCAGCTCCAGACTAGGTGCGGCGAATGAGCAGTTCTTC
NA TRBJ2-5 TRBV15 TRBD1 CATSRGHRGETQYF TGTGCCACCAGCAGAGGACACAGGGGAGAGACCCAGTACTTC
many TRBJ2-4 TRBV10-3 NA CAISEYGPSGELNIQYF TGTGCCATCAGTGAGTATGGCCCGTCCGGGGAGTTAAACATTCAGTACTTC
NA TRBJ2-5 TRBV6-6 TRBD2 CASSYSFAAGGNEQYF TGTGCCAGCAGTTACTCTTTTGCGGCGGGGGGCAATGAGCAGTACTTC
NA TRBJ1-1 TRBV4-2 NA CASSARTAGYPEAFF TGTGCCAGCAGCGCTCGGACAGCGGGCTACCCCGAAGCTTTCTTT
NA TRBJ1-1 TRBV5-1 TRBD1 CAGRQGVNTEAFF TGCGCCGGCCGACAGGGCGTAAACACTGAAGCTTTCTTT
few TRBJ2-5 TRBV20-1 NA CSAPRTDQETQYF TGCAGTGCCCCTCGGACAGATCAAGAGACCCAGTACTTC
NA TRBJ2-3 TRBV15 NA CATNHGGTVPSTDTQYF TGTGCCACCAATCATGGGGGCACGGTACCAAGCACAGATACGCAGTATTTT
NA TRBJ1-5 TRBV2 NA CASSRTEVNQPQHF TGTGCCAGCAGCCGGACAGAGGTCAATCAGCCCCAGCATTTT
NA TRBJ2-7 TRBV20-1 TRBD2 CSAGGTSESYEQYF TGCAGTGCGGGCGGGACTAGCGAATCCTACGAGCAGTACTTC
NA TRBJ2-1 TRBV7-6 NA CASSEMPELGTEQFF TGTGCCAGCAGCGAAATGCCCGAATTGGGAACTGAGCAGTTCTTC
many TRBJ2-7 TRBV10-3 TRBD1 CAIRRGQGSYEQYF TGTGCCATCAGGCGGGGACAGGGCTCCTACGAGCAGTACTTC
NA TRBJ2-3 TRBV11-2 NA CASSSAGTLDTQYF TGTGCCAGCAGCTCCGCGGGGACATTGGATACGCAGTATTTT
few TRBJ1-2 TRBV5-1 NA CASSLDGRREANYGYTF TGCGCCAGCAGCTTGGATGGGCGTAGGGAGGCTAACTATGGCTACACCTTC
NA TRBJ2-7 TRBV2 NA CASSEEIGRHYEQYF TGTGCCAGCAGTGAAGAAATTGGCAGGCACTACGAGCAGTACTTC
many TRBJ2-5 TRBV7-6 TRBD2 CASSLGGSGGIETQYF TGTGCCAGCAGCTTGGGGGGTAGCGGGGGCATAGAGACCCAGTACTTC
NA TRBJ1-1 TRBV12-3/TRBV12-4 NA CASGRNGGQGSEAFF TGTGCCAGCGGGCGTAACGGTGGGCAGGGATCGGAAGCTTTCTTT
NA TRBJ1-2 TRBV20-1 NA CSARDPKTGGGYTF TGCAGTGCTAGAGACCCGAAGACAGGTGGTGGCTACACCTTC
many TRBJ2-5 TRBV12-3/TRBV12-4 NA CASSPSAKQETQYF TGTGCCAGCTCCCCGTCGGCTAAACAAGAGACCCAGTACTTC
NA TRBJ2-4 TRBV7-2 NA CASSPAGRAVAKNIQYF TGTGCCAGCAGCCCCGCGGGACGAGCGGTAGCCAAAAACATTCAGTACTTC
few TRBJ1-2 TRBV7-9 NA CASIPPSSTANYGYTF TGTGCCAGCATCCCGCCTAGTTCGACAGCTAACTATGGCTACACCTTC
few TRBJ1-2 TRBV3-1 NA CASSHLNYGYTF TGTGCCAGCAGCCATCTAAACTATGGCTACACCTTC
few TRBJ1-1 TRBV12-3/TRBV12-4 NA CASSFASTEAFF TGTGCCAGCAGTTTTGCCTCCACTGAAGCTTTCTTT
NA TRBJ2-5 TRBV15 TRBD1 CATGQGLEGGGTQYF TGTGCCACGGGACAGGGCCTGGAGGGTGGTGGGACCCAGTACTTC
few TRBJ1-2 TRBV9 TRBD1 CASSESQGAGYTF TGTGCCAGCAGCGAGAGCCAGGGGGCTGGCTACACCTTC
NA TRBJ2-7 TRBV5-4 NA CASSIDRYEQYF TGTGCCAGCAGCATTGACAGATACGAGCAGTACTTC
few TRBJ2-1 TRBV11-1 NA CASSLERLVNEQFF TGTGCCAGCAGCTTAGAGAGACTAGTCAATGAGCAGTTCTTC
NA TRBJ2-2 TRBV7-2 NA CASSLSQATGELFF TGTGCCAGCAGCTTGAGCCAGGCTACCGGGGAGCTGTTTTTT
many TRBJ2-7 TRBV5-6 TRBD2 CASTSWGGIYEQYF TGTGCCAGCACCTCCTGGGGGGGGATCTACGAGCAGTACTTC
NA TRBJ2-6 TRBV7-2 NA CASRLTLISGANVLTF TGTGCCAGCAGACTTACCCTTATCTCTGGGGCCAACGTCCTGACTTTC
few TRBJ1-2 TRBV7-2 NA CASSQPTAYGYTF TGTGCCAGCAGCCAGCCCACAGCCTATGGCTACACCTTC
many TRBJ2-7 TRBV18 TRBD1 CASSEGGSEQYF TGTGCCAGCTCAGAAGGGGGCAGCGAGCAGTACTTC
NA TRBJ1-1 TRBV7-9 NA CASNFGPAVDTEAFF TGTGCCAGCAACTTTGGACCAGCGGTTGACACTGAAGCTTTCTTT
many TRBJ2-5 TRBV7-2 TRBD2 CASSLVRIAGDQETQYF TGTGCCAGCAGCTTAGTGAGAATAGCGGGAGATCAAGAGACCCAGTACTTC
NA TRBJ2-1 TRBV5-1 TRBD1 CASSSSGTEYNEQFF TGCGCCAGCAGCTCATCCGGGACAGAATACAATGAGCAGTTCTTC
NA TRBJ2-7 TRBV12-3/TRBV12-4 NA CASSTRLRCYEQYF TGTGCCAGCAGTACTCGGCTGAGATGTTACGAGCAGTACTTC
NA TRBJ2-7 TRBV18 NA CASSPTLAVGTRYF TGTGCCAGCTCACCTACGTTGGCGGTTGGGACCCGGTACTTC
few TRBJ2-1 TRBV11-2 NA CASSLASGAGYYNEQFF TGTGCCAGCAGCTTAGCCTCCGGGGCAGGCTACTACAATGAGCAGTTCTTC
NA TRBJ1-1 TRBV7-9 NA CASSLAEVREAFF TGTGCCAGCAGCTTAGCGGAGGTACGAGAAGCTTTCTTT
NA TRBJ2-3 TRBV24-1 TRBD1 CATSRDREVDTQYF TGTGCCACCAGCCGGGACAGGGAAGTAGATACGCAGTATTTT
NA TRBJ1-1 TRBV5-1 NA CASSFGGARGEAFF TGCGCCAGCAGCTTCGGGGGGGCGCGGGGTGAAGCTTTCTTT
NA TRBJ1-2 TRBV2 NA CASSDRDRGYTF TGTGCCAGCAGTGATAGAGACCGAGGCTACACCTTC